The T cell receptor (beta chain) under discussion was sequenced for a study of breast tumors, draining lymph nodes, adjacent tissues. In its sample, this clonotype was seen once. The antigen is undetermined. Regarding the study as a whole: That most tumor T cells come from lymph nodes remained unproven.

CDR3 length: 13 residues. V shed 5 bases and J 4 bases; nucleotides not matched to a gene: 5. Looked up from germline, CDR1 is SQVTM and CDR2 is ANQGSEA. TCRdb processed the multiplex PCR reads anew with MiXCR; each CDR3 protein has one entry. The repertoire holds 13,000 or so distinct CDR3 sequences, with about 50% as singletons. The chain is built from TRBV29-1 and TRBJ2-7, with 10 bases fitting TRBD2. The source is a female donor with breast cancer. Some clones in this sample may be carry-over from other donors' samples. Sequences were obtained from tumor-adjacent breast tissue. The CDR3 DNA follows: TGCAGCGTTCTTAGCGGGAGGCCGTACGAGCAGTACTTC. It codes for CSVLSGRPYEQYF.